The entry below describes one TCR beta chain. Its specificity is unknown. Germline CDR1 reads SNHLY; CDR2 reads FYNNEI. Trimming cost V 0 bases and J 3 bases, with 13 bases left between them. This CDR3 spans 16 amino acids. The sample originates from a study of long-term antiretroviral therapy in people with HIV. Study observations and caveats: Relative to transplant donor controls, diversity remained lower despite increasing after ART. Spans of CDR3 length were tighter for HIV repertoires than for controls. Regardless of time point, clones expanded before ART dominated the repertoire.

Running of the v3.0 immunoSEQ assay took place at survey level. Here immunoSEQ multiplex PCR was the method, and the copy in TCRdb shows in-frame clones only, minus some. The sample holds around 20,000 clones, under 85% seen once. This sample comprised unsorted PBMCs, obtained 0.3 years after starting antiretroviral therapy. The genes are TRBV2 and TRBJ2-3; no firm D call. This sequence was found in a woman aged 50 to 60 with HIV. As DNA, the CDR3 is TGTGCCAGCAGTGAAGCGGGTTGGGCTTTTACAGATACGCAGTATTTT. This encodes CASSEAGWAFTDTQYF.